Detailed here is one TCR beta chain. This clonotype was counted a few times. No antigen is known for it. The input lacks base qualities; no much larger clone sits a single base away. The entry originates in a study of molecular identifiers for immune sequencing clone quantification (dated by TCRdb to the late 2010s). Regarding the complete study: For a replicate experiment, RNA from around 20,000 or 100,000 naive CD8 T cells was divided into five aliquots, of which four were sequenced. This methods study benchmarked molecular-identifier clustering-based TCR repertoire sequencing (MIDCIRS) and TCR RNA copy counting, using CD8 T cells to do so. Study-level results and caveats: When barcode sub-clustering was left out, chimeric consensus sequences inflated TCR diversity, with chimeras reaching as high as 47%. The naive libraries included spiked-in Jurkat TCR RNA (roughly 9 copies' worth), and this RNA is not part of the donor repertoire. Clones above 20 RNA copies held over 97% of molecules in CMV-specific effector cells but under 1% in naive cells. A single cell's worth of spiked-in Jurkat TCR RNA was reported detectable even among one million naive CD8 T cells. Modeling indicated about 3.1 TCR RNA copies recovered per cell, compared with 7.5 to 10 by digital PCR, which implies a capture efficiency of around 30%. Highly expanded clone sizes could be underestimated if identical TCR molecules share a barcode.

The method behind the library was PCR. TCRdb records NextSeq 500 as the sequencer. Bulk TCR libraries were made following a previously described method, with the TCR primers given in Table S5. The Qiagen AllPrep DNA/RNA kit was used to purify total RNA. Before analysis, reads from multiple sequencing runs of one library were combined. Processing in the source paper ran as follows. Reads were retained only if their TCR constant sequence matched exactly, and those retained reads were trimmed to 150 nt and grouped according to their 12-nt molecular barcodes. Within each barcode group, reads were sub-clustered at a 15% Levenshtein threshold, and quality-weighted consensus sequences were built per RNA molecule. Non-functional sequences were excluded, and lower-count sequences lying one edit away from another sequence were also excluded. Based on fitting two negative binomial distributions, any barcode sub-cluster with under 20% of the maximum read count was discarded. The public sequencing data were trimmed at Q25 with fastp and processed into clonotypes with MiXCR by TCRdb, which kept only in-frame beta chains. Rows are unified per CDR3 protein, each entry keeping the most common DNA and genes. TCRdb's processing, not the authors' own work, is the source of the V and J calls. The sample table lists some 580,000 distinct CDR3 sequences, 25% of them with a count of one. About 0.81% of the sample is held by the ten biggest clonotypes.

CDR1 and CDR2 are read off the germline V gene (reference sequence) as DFQATT and SNEGSKA. Germline trimming: 3 bases from V, 4 bases from J; junction bases outside gene matches: 3. Its CDR3 holds 14 amino acids, cysteine through phenylalanine. Only the CDR3 portion is preserved as DNA: 42 bases, with reading frame beginning at the first base. Libraries of naive CD8 T cells were built from about 21,000 to 970,000 sorted cells, with 10%, 30% or 50% of the purified RNA used. On a BD FACSAria II, naive CD8 T cells were FACS-sorted as CD8+CD4-CCR7+CD45RA+ and collected into RLT Plus buffer. Detection sensitivity was tested by spiking Jurkat RNA equal to 9 to 10 TCR copies' worth into samples containing roughly 19,000-1,000,000 naive CD8 T cells. CD8 T cells were enriched using RosetteSep CD8+ T Cell Enrichment Cocktail and Ficoll-Paque, and the enriched cells then underwent ACK red cell lysis.

The receptor was derived from a human donor in good health. Some libraries in this study had Jurkat cell RNA spiked in. In this chain, TRBV20-1 is recombined with TRBJ1-6; 7 of the junction bases match TRBD1. Material for sequencing was naive CD8+ T cells from blood, with Jurkat cell RNA spiked in. The sample's cell subset or site label is to be understood as: FACS-sorted CD8+CD4-CCR7+CD45RA+ naive T cells. The encoded CDR3 is CSARGGQYNSPLHF. The nucleotide sequence is given as TGCAGTGCTAGGGGGGGACAGTATAATTCACCCCTCCACTTT.